Listed here are 15 T cell receptor beta chains from one sample, sequenced in a study of blood T cell repertoires in COVID-19. Assay used: immunoSEQ multiplex PCR; TCRdb lists only in-frame clones, some missing. Of tens of thousands of clones listed, 86% are singletons. Sequenced: peripheral blood. These receptors all stem from a human donor in a cohort sampled during active COVID-19.

The chain couples TRBV12-5 to TRBJ2-5; D ambiguous. The V gene's germline CDR1 is LGHNT and CDR2 FRNRAP. V gave up 0 bases and J gave up 4 bases, with 9 bases separating them. This CDR3 has 14 amino acids. CDR3 sequence (DNA): TGTGCTAGTGGTTTGGTTTCCACCGGAGAGACCCAGTACTTC. Encoded protein: CASGLVSTGETQYF.

The chain has TRBV11-1 and TRBJ2-1, with a possible D match to TRBD1 (5 bases). The CDR3 has 13 residues. Trimming shortened V by 6 bases and J by 9 bases, and 15 bases separated the two germline ends. CDR1 and CDR2 from the germline V gene are SGHAT and FQDESV (reference sequence). CDR3 region: CASSQDSFGEQFF. DNA for the CDR3: TGTGCCAGCAGTCAAGACAGTTTCGGTGAGCAGTTCTTC.

The J gene is TRBJ1-2, the V gene TRBV5-1; 9 bases are shared with TRBD1. Germline V gives CDR1 SGHRS, CDR2 YFSETQ. V shed 2 bases and J 3 bases; nucleotides not matched to a gene: 5. This CDR3 spans 15 amino acids. The CDR3: CASSLTGGTDYGYTF. Here the CDR3 DNA reads TGCGCCAGCAGCTTAACAGGGGGCACTGACTATGGCTACACCTTC.

V is TRBV6-5 and J is TRBJ1-2; possibly TRBD1 for D (5 bases). Germline V CDR1 and CDR2: MNHEY, SVGAGI. V lost 7 bases and J 3 bases, leaving 12 bases between the germline ends. The CDR3 spans 13 residues. CDR3 region: CASTTGTYYGYTF. CDR3 nucleotides: TGTGCCAGCACCACCGGGACTTACTATGGCTACACCTTC.

The table lists this clone with a few counts. The CDR3 loop is CASSPLGSDTEAFF. The CDR3 nucleotides read TGTGCCAGCAGCCCCCTCGGGTCGGATACTGAAGCTTTCTTT. V is TRBV3-1 (or the pseudogene TRBV3-2) and J is TRBJ1-1; D gene uncertain. Germline values: CDR1 LGHDT, CDR2 YNNKEL (reference sequence). This CDR3 spans 14 amino acids. V lost 4 bases, J lost 5 bases, and 14 bases lay in between.

DNA for the CDR3: TGTGCCAGCAGCCTAGGGACAGGAGATGCAACTAATGAAAAACTGTTTTTT. It codes for CASSLGTGDATNEKLFF. The V call is TRBV7-8, the J call TRBJ1-4; 8 bases are shared with TRBD1. CDR1 SGHVS and CDR2 FQNEAQ come from the germline V gene. The CDR3 runs to 17 residues. Germline trimming cut 5 bases from V and 0 bases from J; bases unmatched to any gene: 8.

The CDR3 DNA reads as TGTGCCAGCTCACCTCAGAAGATTAATTCACCCCTCCACTTT. It encodes CASSPQKINSPLHF. The rearrangement uses TRBV18 and TRBJ1-6; the D is unclear. Germline CDR1 and CDR2: KGHSH and LQKENI. The V gene lost 3 bases and the J gene lost 6 bases, with 9 bases spanning the gap. The CDR3 runs 14 residues.

The chain employs TRBV19 and TRBJ1-2; TRBD1 matches at 8 bases. The CDR3 sequence is 16 residues long. Germline V lookup: CDR1 LNHDA, CDR2 SQIVND (reference sequence). V trimming: 5 bases; J trimming: 5 bases; junction bases outside the gene matches: 13. CDR3 bases: TGTGCCAGTAGTGGATTCCTCGACAGGGGAGGGTATGGCTACACCTTC. Translation: CASSGFLDRGGYGYTF. The full variable domain, its missing parts supplied by reference TRBV19 and TRBJ1-2, is DGGITQSPKYLFRKEGQNVTLSCEQNLNHDAMYWYRQDPGQGLRLIYYSQIVNDFQKGDIAEGYSVSREKKESFPLTVTSAQKNPTAFYLCASSGFLDRGGYGYTFGSGTRLTVV.

The rearrangement joins TRBV5-4 to TRBJ2-5, with D perhaps TRBD1 (6 bases). The CDR3 spans 14 residues. Per the germline V gene, CDR1 is SGHNT and CDR2 is YYREEE (reference sequence). The ends were cut back, 3 bases at V and 4 bases at J, with 13 bases in the middle. In DNA, the CDR3 is TGTGCCAGCAGCTCAAACAGGGAAGGAGAGACCCAGTACTTC. Translated, it gives CASSSNREGETQYF.

The genes are TRBV2 and TRBJ2-5; 7 nucleotides align to TRBD1. Germline V gives CDR1 SNHLY, CDR2 FYNNEI. V was pared by 8 bases and J by 0 bases, with 6 bases of the junction left unmatched. There are 14 residues in the CDR3. Written as DNA, the CDR3 is TGTGCCAGCTCCGGGACAGCCTACCAAGAGACCCAGTACTTC. Protein sequence: CASSGTAYQETQYF.

The chain is built from TRBV4-1 and TRBJ1-5, with 8 nucleotides matching TRBD1. Trimming removed 6 bases from V and 5 bases from J; junction bases left unmatched: 9. Germline-derived CDR1 and CDR2 are MGHRA and YSYEKL. This CDR3 has 15 amino acids. CDR3 protein: CASSRNTGGDQPQHF. Written as DNA, the CDR3 is TGCGCCAGCAGTCGAAATACAGGGGGAGATCAGCCCCAGCATTTT.

V is TRBV11-2 and J is TRBJ2-3, with 7 bases matching TRBD2. J gave up 2 bases and V 5 bases, and 13 bases lay outside the gene matches. CDR1 and CDR2 from the germline V gene are SGHAT and FQNNGV. The CDR3 extends over 17 amino acids. This chain's CDR3 is CASSLLGRGVPTDTQYF. The DNA of the CDR3 is TGTGCCAGCAGCCTTCTTGGGAGGGGAGTACCCACAGATACGCAGTATTTT.

This chain joins TRBV12-3 or TRBV12-4 and TRBJ2-1; tentatively, D is TRBD2 (5 bases). The CDR3 is 13 amino acids. V lost 2 bases and J lost 9, with 11 bases in between. The CDR3 DNA reads as TGTGCCAGCAGTTTAACTAGTAAGAGTGAGCAGTTCTTC. The encoded protein is CASSLTSKSEQFF.

This rearrangement joins TRBV3-1 (or the pseudogene TRBV3-2) to TRBJ2-2, with TRBD2 matching 7 bases. CDR1 LGHDT and CDR2 YNNKEL come from the germline V gene (reference sequence). With V trimmed by 8 bases and J by 3 bases, 18 bases remained unmatched. The CDR3 length is 18 residues. This chain's CDR3 is CASSPMSVLAGDTGELFF. The CDR3 DNA is TGTGCCAGCTCTCCTATGTCGGTTTTGGCGGGGGACACCGGGGAGCTGTTTTTT.

The rearrangement joins TRBV18 to TRBJ1-6; TRBD1 agrees at 8 bases. J gave up 9 bases and V 6 bases, and 10 bases lay outside the gene matches. Germline V gives CDR1 KGHSH, CDR2 LQKENI. There are 15 residues in the CDR3. CDR3 nucleotide sequence: TGTGCCAGCTCTCTCCCAGGGGGCGAGAGTTCACCCCTCCACTTT. Amino acid sequence: CASSLPGGESSPLHF.